What follows are 7 T cell receptor beta chains derived from one specimen sequenced in a study of PD-L1 blockade in urothelial cancer. The data were produced by immunoSEQ multiplex PCR, yet TCRdb's version contains in-frame clones alone and is incomplete. The sample holds 42,000 or so clones, roughly 82% seen once. As for time point: peripheral blood 6 weeks after treatment start. The specimen comprised PBMCs, sampled around atezolizumab (anti-PD-L1) treatment. The receptor source for this set is a man aged 60 to 69 with urothelial cancer.

The rearrangement links TRBV7-9 to TRBJ2-7; 12 positions match TRBD2. CDR1 and CDR2 (germline): SEHNR, FQNEAQ (reference sequence). The J segment lost 2 bases and the V segment lost 4 bases, leaving 6 bases of the junction unmatched. The CDR3 has 16 amino acids. The CDR3 sequence: CASSYLGLAGAYEQYF. CDR3 nucleotide sequence: TGTGCCAGCAGCTATCTGGGACTAGCGGGTGCCTACGAGCAGTACTTC.

The rearrangement joins TRBV19 to TRBJ2-1; possibly TRBD2 for D (5 bases). The V gene's germline CDR1 is LNHDA and CDR2 SQIVND (reference sequence). There are 15 residues in the CDR3. The V and J ends lost 4 bases and 8 bases respectively, with 18 bases between them. CDR3 DNA sequence: TGTGCCAGTAGTAGTCCGGACGGGGTTATGCATGAGCAGTTCTTC. Amino acids: CASSSPDGVMHEQFF.

This clone was picked up one time. The rearrangement joins TRBV10-3 to TRBJ2-7, with 10 bases fitting TRBD1. CDR3 size: 13 residues. Per germline, CDR1 ENHRY and CDR2 SYGVKD. The trim removed 6 bases at V and 2 bases at J, leaving 1 base unmatched. CDR3 DNA: TGTGCCATCAGGGACAGGGGGGCCTACGAGCAGTACTTC. Residues: CAIRDRGAYEQYF.

This chain joins TRBV28 and TRBJ1-5; D might be TRBD1 (6 bases). The CDR3 length is 16 residues. Germline assignment: CDR1 MDHEN and CDR2 SYDVKM. Between the trimmed V and J ends, which lost 7 bases and 2 bases, there was a span of 18 bases. CDR3 sequence (DNA): TGTGCCAGCACCATAGGGGGAGGGATTCGCAATCAGCCCCAGCATTTT. It translates to CASTIGGGIRNQPQHF.

This chain connects TRBV29-1 to TRBJ1-1, with D tentatively TRBD1 (5 bases). V dropped 1 base and J dropped 11 bases, with 14 bases sitting between them. The CDR3 length is 12 residues. Germline lookup yields CDR1 SQVTM and CDR2 ANQGSEA. This CDR3 is CSVEGWRGEAFF. For the CDR3, the DNA is TGCAGCGTTGAAGGATGGAGGGGAGAGGCTTTCTTT.

This clone was counted a single time. V and J are TRBV21-1 and TRBJ1-2; the table assigns TRBD1, which was not confirmed against the DNA. TRBV21-1 is a recognized pseudogene. The CDR3 runs 10 residues. The DNA of the CDR3 is TGTGCCAGCATGGCAGATGGCTACACCTTC. Translated, it gives CASMADGYTF.

This clone was counted between two and nine times. The rearrangement uses TRBV6-5 and TRBJ1-3; D not resolved. CDR1 is MNHEY and CDR2 is SVGAGI in the germline V gene. CDR3 length equals 13 residues. Trimming left V 4 bases short and J 7 bases short, with 11 bases between. The CDR3 sequence: CASSSTSGNTIYF. In nucleotides, the CDR3 is TGTGCCAGCAGTTCCACATCGGGGAACACCATATATTTT.